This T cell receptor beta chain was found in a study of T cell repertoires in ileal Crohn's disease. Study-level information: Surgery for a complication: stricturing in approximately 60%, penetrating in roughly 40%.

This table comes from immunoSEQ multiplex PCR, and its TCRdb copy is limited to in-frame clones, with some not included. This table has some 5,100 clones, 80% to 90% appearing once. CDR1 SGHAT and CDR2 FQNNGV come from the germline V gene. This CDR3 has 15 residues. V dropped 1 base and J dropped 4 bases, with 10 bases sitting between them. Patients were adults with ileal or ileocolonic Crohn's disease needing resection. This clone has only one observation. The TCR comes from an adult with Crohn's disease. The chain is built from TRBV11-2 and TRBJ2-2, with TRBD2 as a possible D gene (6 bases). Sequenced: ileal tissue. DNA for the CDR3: TGTGCCAGCAGCTTAGTTCTAGCGCTCACCGGGGAGCTGTTTTTT. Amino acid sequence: CASSLVLALTGELFF.